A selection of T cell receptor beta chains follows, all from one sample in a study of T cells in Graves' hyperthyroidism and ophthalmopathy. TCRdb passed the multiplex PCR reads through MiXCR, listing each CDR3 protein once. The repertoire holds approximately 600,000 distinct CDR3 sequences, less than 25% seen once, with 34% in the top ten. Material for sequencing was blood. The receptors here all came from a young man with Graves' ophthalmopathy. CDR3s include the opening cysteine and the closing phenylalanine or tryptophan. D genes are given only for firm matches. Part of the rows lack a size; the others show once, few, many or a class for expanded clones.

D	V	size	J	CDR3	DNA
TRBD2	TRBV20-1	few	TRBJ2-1	CSASPTEGLANEQFF	TGCAGTGCTAGTCCGACAGAAGGACTAGCCAATGAGCAGTTCTTC
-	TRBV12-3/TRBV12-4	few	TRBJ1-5	CASSLLGEGNQPQHF	TGTGCCAGCAGTTTACTAGGGGAGGGTAATCAGCCCCAGCATTTT
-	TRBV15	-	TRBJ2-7	CATTPGRVSYEQYF	TGTGCCACCACCCCAGGAAGGGTCTCCTACGAGCAGTACTTC
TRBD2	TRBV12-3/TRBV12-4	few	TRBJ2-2	CASSPRTSGNAGELFF	TGTGCCAGCAGTCCCCGAACCAGCGGGAACGCCGGGGAGCTGTTTTTT
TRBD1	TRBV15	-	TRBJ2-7	CATSTTGLSYEQYF	TGTGCCACCAGCACGACAGGGCTGTCCTACGAGCAGTACTTC
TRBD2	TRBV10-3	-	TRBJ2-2	CAISEVLAGAGELFF	TGTGCCATCAGTGAGGTCCTAGCGGGAGCTGGGGAGCTGTTTTTT
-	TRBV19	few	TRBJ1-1	CASSRPPTNTEAFF	TGTGCCAGTAGCCGACCCCCGACGAACACTGAAGCTTTCTTT
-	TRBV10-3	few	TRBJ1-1	CAIAQGVTEAFF	TGTGCCATCGCCCAGGGTGTCACTGAAGCTTTCTTT
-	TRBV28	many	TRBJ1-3	CASSLNGNSGNTIYF	TGTGCCAGCAGTTTAAACGGGAACTCTGGAAACACCATATATTTT
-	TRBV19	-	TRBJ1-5	CASSHRRTGNQPQHF	TGTGCCAGTAGTCATAGAAGGACAGGCAATCAGCCCCAGCATTTT
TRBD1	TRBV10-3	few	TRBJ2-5	CAIRASITGGETQYF	TGTGCCATCAGAGCCTCTATCACAGGGGGAGAGACCCAGTACTTC
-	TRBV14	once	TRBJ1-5	CASSQKEGAGQPQHF	TGTGCCAGCAGCCAGAAGGAAGGGGCCGGGCAGCCCCAGCATTTT
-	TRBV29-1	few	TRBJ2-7	CSVVVAGYEQYF	TGCAGCGTTGTGGTGGCGGGCTACGAGCAGTACTTC
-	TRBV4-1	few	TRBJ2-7	CASSQDRYKTYEQYF	TGCGCCAGCAGCCAAGATCGGTACAAGACCTACGAGCAGTACTTC
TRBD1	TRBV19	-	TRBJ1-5	CASSLNRDRGGQPQHF	TGTGCCAGTAGTTTAAACCGGGACAGGGGTGGTCAGCCCCAGCATTTT
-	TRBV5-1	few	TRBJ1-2	CASSTDSDGYTF	TGCGCCAGCAGCACGGACTCAGATGGCTACACCTTC
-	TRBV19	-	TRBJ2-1	CASSIVGYTFNEQFF	TGTGCCAGTAGTATCGTTGGTTACACATTCAATGAGCAGTTCTTC
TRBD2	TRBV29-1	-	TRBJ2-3	CSVRTSGDTQYF	TGCAGCGTACGGACTAGCGGAGATACGCAGTATTTT
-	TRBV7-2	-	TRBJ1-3	CASSLGGLGRGNTIYF	TGTGCCAGCAGCTTAGGGGGACTGGGTCGAGGAAACACCATATATTTT
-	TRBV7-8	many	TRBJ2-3	CASSLERFPTDTQYF	TGTGCCAGCAGCTTAGAGCGGTTCCCAACAGATACGCAGTATTTT
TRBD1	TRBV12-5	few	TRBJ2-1	CASGFNTQGPRSSYNEQFF	TGTGCTAGTGGTTTCAACACACAGGGGCCAAGGAGCTCCTACAATGAGCAGTTCTTC
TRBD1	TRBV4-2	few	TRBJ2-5	CASSQEGTGSQETQYF	TGTGCCAGCAGCCAAGAAGGGACAGGGTCCCAAGAGACCCAGTACTTC